This is a list of T cell receptor beta chains from one sample in a study of cytomegalovirus exposure and HLA in healthy donors. Using immunoSEQ multiplex PCR, the repertoire was profiled, and TCRdb retains in-frame clones only, with some absent. The top ten clones hold approximately 1.5% of a sample with about 59,000 clones, approximately 80% of them seen once. Sequenced: PBMCs. The receptors derive from a human donor in good health. Both conserved end residues are part of each CDR3. A D gene is named only where the DNA matches it firmly. Some rows have no size entry. The others give once, few or many, or a class for an expanded clone.

D	V	size	J	CDR3	DNA
TRBD1	TRBV7-9	once	TRBJ1-2	CASSPGQVSSYTF	TGTGCCAGCAGCCCGGGACAGGTTTCTAGCTACACCTTC
-	TRBV7-2	-	TRBJ1-1	CASSLDGSRGTEAFF	TGTGCCAGCAGCTTAGACGGCTCCCGGGGCACTGAAGCTTTCTTT
-	TRBV4-3	few	TRBJ2-1	CASSQENPGGNEQFF	TGCGCCAGCAGCCAAGAGAACCCAGGCGGGAATGAGCAGTTCTTC
TRBD2	TRBV7-6	-	TRBJ2-5	CASSLVVMTSKRQETQYF	TGTGCCAGCAGCTTAGTCGTTATGACTAGCAAGAGACAAGAGACCCAGTACTTC
-	TRBV30	-	TRBJ1-1	CACLRQTRMNTEAFF	TGTGCCTGTCTACGACAGACACGGATGAACACTGAAGCTTTCTTT
-	TRBV7-9	-	TRBJ2-2	CASRQQGHTGELFF	TGTGCCAGCAGGCAACAGGGCCACACCGGGGAGCTGTTTTTT
TRBD1	TRBV4-3	-	TRBJ2-3	CASSQDMGQGSQYF	TGCGCCAGCAGCCAAGATATGGGACAGGGGTCGCAGTATTTT
TRBD2	TRBV9	-	TRBJ2-3	CASSLGGLAGGIQYF	TGTGCCAGCAGCCTGGGGGGACTAGCGGGAGGCATCCAGTATTTT
TRBD2	TRBV7-3	-	TRBJ2-1	CASSQKRGRRDYNEQFF	TGTGCCAGCAGCCAAAAGCGGGGCCGAAGAGATTACAATGAGCAGTTCTTC
-	TRBV9	-	TRBJ2-3	CASSAGVFGGDTQYF	TGTGCCAGCAGCGCGGGGGTGTTCGGGGGAGATACGCAGTATTTT
-	TRBV5-1	-	TRBJ2-3	CASSEDSGTDTQYF	TGCGCCAGCAGCGAGGACAGCGGAACAGATACGCAGTATTTT
TRBD1	TRBV7-8	-	TRBJ1-1	CASSLRAGGGRIMNTEAFF	TGTGCCAGCAGCTTAAGGGCAGGGGGAGGCCGCATCATGAACACTGAAGCTTTCTTT
-	TRBV7-7	-	TRBJ1-1	CASSLNHGRDWNTEAFF	TGTGCTAGCAGCCTCAACCATGGCAGGGACTGGAACACTGAAGCTTTCTTT
TRBD2	TRBV7-9	-	TRBJ2-3	CASSQVLTSGDVDTQYF	TGTGCCAGCAGCCAAGTCCTGACTAGCGGCGACGTGGATACGCAGTATTTT
TRBD2	TRBV19	-	TRBJ2-1	CASSMFREGLYEQFF	TGTGCCAGTAGTATGTTCCGGGAGGGCCTCTATGAGCAGTTCTTC
TRBD1	TRBV30	-	TRBJ1-2	CALTGGSGYTF	TGTGCCTTGACAGGGGGGTCGGGCTACACCTTC
TRBD2	TRBV7-2	few	TRBJ2-1	CASSLTSAPEQFF	TGTGCCAGCAGCTTAACTAGCGCCCCTGAGCAGTTCTTC
TRBD2	TRBV27	-	TRBJ2-1	CASTRTSGRGEQFF	TGTGCCAGCACCCGGACTAGCGGGAGAGGAGAGCAGTTCTTC
TRBD1	TRBV2	-	TRBJ1-1	CASSVRQGGSGTEAFF	TGTGCCAGCAGTGTTCGACAGGGTGGAAGCGGCACTGAAGCTTTCTTT
TRBD1	TRBV7-8	-	TRBJ1-3	CASSLGTGGNTIYF	TGTGCCAGCAGCCTAGGGACAGGTGGAAACACCATATATTTT
-	TRBV19	-	TRBJ1-5	CASTDTGFREPQHF	TGTGCCAGTACCGATACAGGGTTTCGGGAGCCCCAGCATTTT
-	TRBV5-6	few	TRBJ2-7	CASSLSPTIFYEQYF	TGTGCCAGCAGCTTGTCCCCGACTATTTTCTACGAGCAGTACTTC
-	TRBV2	-	TRBJ1-6	CASGMRDSPLHF	TGTGCCAGCGGCATGAGGGATTCACCCCTCCACTTT
TRBD1	TRBV11-2	-	TRBJ2-7	CASSLGQGKYEQYF	TGTGCCAGCAGCTTAGGACAGGGGAAGTACGAGCAGTACTTC
TRBD2	TRBV6-5	-	TRBJ2-7	CASSYHLAGGLYEQYF	TGTGCCAGCAGTTATCACCTAGCGGGAGGCCTCTACGAGCAGTACTTC
-	TRBV6-1	few	TRBJ2-6	CASSDFGGTGANVLTF	TGTGCCAGCAGTGATTTTGGAGGGACCGGGGCCAACGTCCTGACTTTC
-	TRBV2	-	TRBJ1-1	CASSVAGVDTEAFF	TGTGCCAGCAGTGTAGCCGGGGTAGACACTGAAGCTTTCTTT
TRBD1	TRBV5-4	once	TRBJ2-7	CASSSTGGRYEQYF	TGTGCCAGCAGCTCGACAGGGGGGCGTTACGAGCAGTACTTC
TRBD2	TRBV5-6	few	TRBJ2-5	CASSSSGGGTETQYF	TGTGCCAGCAGCTCTTCCGGCGGGGGGACGGAGACCCAGTACTTC
-	TRBV11-3	-	TRBJ1-4	CASSLPPREEDEKLFF	TGTGCCAGCAGCTTACCCCCACGGGAGGAGGATGAAAAACTGTTTTTT
TRBD1	TRBV19	-	TRBJ2-5	CASSIDGQGGAETQYF	TGTGCCAGTAGTATAGATGGACAGGGAGGTGCCGAGACCCAGTACTTC
TRBD2	TRBV7-3	-	TRBJ2-2	CASSLSIAGTNTGELFF	TGTGCCAGCAGCTTGTCTATAGCGGGAACGAACACCGGGGAGCTGTTTTTT
TRBD2	TRBV7-3	once	TRBJ2-1	CASSLTPSTSRHEQFF	TGTGCCAGCAGCTTAACGCCCTCGACTAGCAGACATGAGCAGTTCTTC
-	TRBV30	few	TRBJ1-1	CAWRDYRLNTEAFF	TGTGCCTGGAGGGACTACAGGCTGAACACTGAAGCTTTCTTT
TRBD2	TRBV7-3	-	TRBJ2-3	CASSLTPLADSTDTQYF	TGTGCCAGCAGCTTAACACCTCTAGCGGACAGCACAGATACGCAGTATTTT
-	TRBV7-9	-	TRBJ2-2	CASSVQGNPNTGELFF	TGTGCCAGCAGCGTACAGGGTAACCCGAACACCGGGGAGCTGTTTTTT
TRBD1	TRBV4-3	few	TRBJ1-3	CASSQDGQGGNTIYF	TGCGCCAGCAGCCAAGATGGACAGGGGGGAAACACCATATATTTT
TRBD2	TRBV28	-	TRBJ2-3	CASRPGRLAGGTDTQYF	TGTGCCAGCAGACCCGGCCGGCTAGCGGGGGGCACAGATACGCAGTATTTT
-	TRBV30	few	TRBJ1-2	CAWSTVLNYGYTF	TGTGCCTGGAGTACGGTATTAAACTATGGCTACACCTTC
TRBD1	TRBV18	-	TRBJ1-1	CASSRQGRQNTEAFF	TGTGCCAGCTCACGACAGGGCAGGCAGAACACTGAAGCTTTCTTT
-	TRBV5-5	-	TRBJ2-7	CASSSLPGLYEQYF	TGTGCCAGCAGCTCTCTCCCGGGACTCTACGAGCAGTACTTC
-	TRBV19	-	TRBJ1-3	CASSPFGVSGNTIYF	TGTGCCAGTAGTCCCTTCGGAGTGTCCGGAAACACCATATATTTT
-	TRBV5-4	-	TRBJ2-5	CASSFTGEETQYF	TGTGCCAGCAGCTTTACGGGGGAAGAGACCCAGTACTTC
TRBD1	TRBV11-3	-	TRBJ2-7	CASSLEAGQGSF	TGTGCCAGCAGCTTAGAAGCTGGACAGGGTAGCTTC
-	TRBV11-2	-	TRBJ1-3	CASIKGVSGNTIYF	TGTGCCAGCATCAAAGGGGTGTCTGGAAACACCATATATTTT
-	TRBV6-4	-	TRBJ1-5	CASSEDSSNQPQHF	TGTGCCAGCAGTGAGGACAGTAGCAATCAGCCCCAGCATTTT